These T cell receptor beta chains were read from a single sample in a study of T cells in tuberculosis. TCRdb's table, derived via immunoSEQ multiplex PCR, lists solely in-frame clones and lacks some. The sample yields tens of thousands of clones, over 90% seen once. Input material: PBMCs. The source of these receptors is a donor aged 10-29 years with latent tuberculosis or without tuberculosis infection. Each CDR3 is given with its conserved first and last residue. A D gene is named only where the DNA matches it firmly. Some rows mark clone size as missing; the rest say once, few, many or name a class of expanded clone.

j_call,d_call,v_call,clone_size,cdr3_aa,cdr3_nt
TRBJ1-5,NA,TRBV18,NA,CASSSDSGQPQHF,TGTGCCAGCTCATCCGATTCAGGGCAGCCCCAGCATTTT
TRBJ2-1,TRBD2,TRBV19,NA,CASSIDGLKASGSLDEQFF,TGTGCCAGTAGTATAGATGGATTAAAGGCTAGCGGGAGTTTAGATGAGCAGTTCTTC
TRBJ2-3,NA,TRBV30,NA,CAWSVLRLETTDTQYF,TGTGCCTGGAGTGTACTAAGGCTAGAAACCACAGATACGCAGTATTTT
TRBJ2-2,NA,TRBV2,once,CASSDSPGVLYTGELFF,TGTGCCAGCAGTGACTCTCCCGGGGTCCTTTACACCGGGGAGCTGTTTTTT
TRBJ1-6,TRBD1,TRBV30,NA,CAWSPRDRVSPLHF,TGTGCCTGGAGTCCCCGGGACAGGGTTTCACCCCTCCACTTT
TRBJ1-1,TRBD1,TRBV4-2,NA,CASSQEGTANTEAFF,TGTGCCAGCAGCCAAGAAGGGACAGCTAACACTGAAGCTTTCTTT
TRBJ1-2,NA,TRBV19,NA,CASSSYRYYGYTF,TGTGCCAGTAGTTCTTACAGGTATTATGGCTACACCTTC
TRBJ2-5,NA,TRBV6-5,once,CASAPSAGAEETQYF,TGTGCCAGCGCTCCTAGTGCGGGGGCGGAGGAGACCCAGTACTTC
TRBJ2-7,TRBD2,TRBV15,few,CATSRDRGAPGLAGMGGSSYEQYF,TGTGCCACCAGCAGAGATAGGGGGGCTCCGGGACTAGCGGGAATGGGAGGAAGCTCCTACGAGCAGTACTTC
TRBJ1-1,NA,TRBV28,NA,CASSLGVGMGYTEAFF,TGTGCCAGCAGTTTGGGAGTAGGGATGGGTTACACTGAAGCTTTCTTT
TRBJ2-1,NA,TRBV30,NA,CAWSPGGRVSYNEQFF,TGTGCCTGGAGTCCGGGGGGCAGGGTGTCCTACAATGAGCAGTTCTTC
TRBJ2-7,NA,TRBV7-2,NA,CASSKVRVAGTYEQYF,TGTGCCAGCAGCAAAGTTCGGGTTGCGGGGACCTACGAGCAGTACTTC
TRBJ1-4,NA,TRBV12-5,NA,CASGLRRGSLNEKLFF,TGTGCTAGTGGTTTAAGAAGGGGCAGTCTTAATGAAAAACTGTTTTTT
TRBJ2-2,NA,TRBV5-1,NA,CASSLAGSTGELFF,TGCGCCAGCAGCTTGGCAGGGTCGACCGGGGAGCTGTTTTTT
TRBJ1-1,TRBD1,TRBV13,NA,CATRLRGGLTNLNTEAFF,TGTGCCACCAGGCTAAGAGGGGGCCTCACCAATTTGAACACTGAAGCTTTCTTT
TRBJ2-3,NA,TRBV9,NA,CASSARHTDTQYF,TGTGCCAGCAGCGCCCGACACACAGATACGCAGTATTTT
TRBJ2-2,NA,TRBV5-1,NA,CASSLEGFNTGELFF,TGCGCCAGCAGCTTGGAGGGGTTTAACACCGGGGAGCTGTTTTTT
TRBJ2-3,NA,TRBV6-4,NA,CASSEGRWTDTQYF,TGTGCCAGCAGTGAGGGCAGGTGGACAGATACGCAGTATTTT
TRBJ2-3,NA,TRBV27,NA,CASKDYLTQYF,TGTGCCAGCAAGGACTATCTTACGCAGTATTTT
TRBJ2-3,NA,TRBV19,NA,CASSRGLTGDTSGDTQYF,TGTGCCAGTAGTCGGGGTTTGACGGGCGATACATCGGGAGATACGCAGTATTTT
TRBJ1-4,NA,TRBV5-1,NA,CASSERAGANEKLFF,TGCGCCAGCTCCGAACGGGCAGGGGCTAATGAAAAACTGTTTTTT
TRBJ2-5,TRBD1,TRBV2,NA,CASRLSGTGSQETQYF,TGTGCCAGCAGATTGTCCGGGACAGGGAGCCAAGAGACCCAGTACTTC
TRBJ1-1,NA,TRBV5-1,NA,CASSLGGEVTEAFF,TGCGCCAGCAGCTTGGGAGGGGAGGTCACTGAAGCTTTCTTT
TRBJ2-7,TRBD2,TRBV6-5,NA,CASSYSGLADYEQYF,TGTGCCAGCAGTTACTCCGGACTAGCGGACTACGAGCAGTACTTC
TRBJ1-5,TRBD1,TRBV4-1,NA,CASRPDRASNQPQHF,TGCGCCAGCAGACCGGACAGGGCCAGCAATCAGCCCCAGCATTTT
TRBJ2-1,NA,TRBV29-1,NA,CSVLTDYNEQFF,TGCAGCGTTCTGACAGATTACAATGAGCAGTTCTTC
TRBJ2-2,TRBD2,TRBV4-2,NA,CASSSPGAGGNTGELFF,TGTGCCAGCAGCTCCCCAGGGGCGGGAGGGAACACCGGGGAGCTGTTTTTT
TRBJ1-2,NA,TRBV5-1,NA,CASSFDSRVGGYTF,TGCGCCAGCAGCTTTGACAGCAGGGTGGGAGGCTACACCTTC
TRBJ2-2,NA,TRBV19,NA,CASSPGPGLGGELFF,TGTGCCAGTAGTCCCGGCCCCGGGTTGGGCGGGGAGCTGTTTTTT
TRBJ2-5,TRBD2,TRBV9,NA,CASSVSGRETQYF,TGTGCCAGCAGCGTAAGCGGGAGGGAGACCCAGTACTTC
TRBJ1-3,NA,TRBV5-1,NA,CASSTSGIGGNTIYF,TGCGCCAGCAGCACGTCAGGGATCGGTGGAAACACCATATATTTT
TRBJ2-1,TRBD2,TRBV5-5,once,CASSLEGGSSYNEQFF,TGTGCCAGCAGCTTGGAAGGCGGGAGCTCCTACAATGAGCAGTTCTTC
TRBJ1-4,TRBD1,TRBV5-6,NA,CASSNPGQGGEKLFF,TGTGCCAGCAGTAACCCTGGACAGGGGGGGGAAAAACTGTTTTTT
TRBJ1-2,TRBD1,TRBV30,NA,CAWSVRQGTGYTF,TGTGCCTGGAGTGTACGACAGGGGACTGGCTACACCTTC
TRBJ2-1,TRBD2,TRBV6-1,NA,CASSEAPAGGVNEQFF,TGTGCCAGCAGTGAAGCGCCAGCGGGAGGAGTCAATGAGCAGTTCTTC
TRBJ2-2,TRBD2,TRBV2,NA,CASRMGLASTGELFF,TGTGCCAGCAGGATGGGACTAGCGAGCACCGGGGAGCTGTTTTTT
TRBJ2-2,TRBD1,TRBV18,NA,CASSPRTGIDTGELFF,TGTGCCAGCTCACCACGGACAGGGATAGACACCGGGGAGCTGTTTTTT
TRBJ2-3,TRBD2,TRBV11-2,NA,CASSLRLAISTDTQYF,TGTGCCAGCAGCCTCCGACTAGCGATTAGCACAGATACGCAGTATTTT
TRBJ2-2,NA,TRBV30,NA,CACYGRPNTGELFF,TGTGCCTGTTATGGGAGGCCTAACACCGGGGAGCTGTTTTTT
TRBJ1-1,TRBD1,TRBV5-1,NA,CASSGNRGLSEAFF,TGCGCCAGCAGCGGCAACAGGGGGCTCTCTGAAGCTTTCTTT
TRBJ1-5,NA,TRBV19,NA,CASSATVTGNQPQHF,TGTGCCAGTAGTGCAACAGTGACAGGAAATCAGCCCCAGCATTTT
TRBJ2-5,NA,TRBV27,medium-sized,CASSPLRRGVDETQYF,TGTGCCAGCAGTCCCCTCCGCAGGGGGGTAGACGAGACCCAGTACTTC
TRBJ2-3,NA,TRBV5-1,NA,CASSGQSSTDTQYF,TGCGCCAGCAGCGGACAATCTAGCACAGATACGCAGTATTTT